This T cell receptor beta chain was identified in a study of T cells in Graves' hyperthyroidism and ophthalmopathy. It was RNA transcripts that yielded the amplified TCR beta CDR3 regions. Primed by the HTBI set, a first-round RT-PCR was run on the TCR CDR3. TCRdb reprocessed the multiplex PCR reads with MiXCR, giving one entry per CDR3 protein. Of hundreds of thousands of distinct CDR3 sequences listed, 12% to 15% are singletons. The CDR3 has 16 residues. Trimming cost V 3 bases and J 2 bases; bases outside gene matches: 9. The V gene's germline CDR1 is DFQATT and CDR2 SNEGSKA (reference sequence). Only a few counts were recorded for this clonotype. Since no conserved phenylalanine or tryptophan closes the CDR3, a read error is the likely cause.

Sequenced input: blood. The source of this sequence is a woman younger than 30 with Graves' hyperthyroidism. The J gene is TRBJ2-7, the V gene TRBV20-1; TRBD2 matches at 11 bases. The CDR3 region has the DNA TGCAGTGCTAGTTTGCCGGGGACTAGCGGTCCCTACGAGCAGTACCTC. Translated, it gives CSASLPGTSGPYEQYL.